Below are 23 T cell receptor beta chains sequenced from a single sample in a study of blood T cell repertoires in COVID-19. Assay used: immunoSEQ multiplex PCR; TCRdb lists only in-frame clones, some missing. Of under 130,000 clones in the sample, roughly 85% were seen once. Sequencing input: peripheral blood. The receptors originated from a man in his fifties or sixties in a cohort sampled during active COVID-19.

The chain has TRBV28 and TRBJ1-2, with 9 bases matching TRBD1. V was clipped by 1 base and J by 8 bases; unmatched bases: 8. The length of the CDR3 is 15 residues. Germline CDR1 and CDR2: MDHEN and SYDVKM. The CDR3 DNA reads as TGTGCCAGCAGTTTATCATACAGGGGGCAAGGGGGCTACACCTTC. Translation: CASSLSYRGQGGYTF.

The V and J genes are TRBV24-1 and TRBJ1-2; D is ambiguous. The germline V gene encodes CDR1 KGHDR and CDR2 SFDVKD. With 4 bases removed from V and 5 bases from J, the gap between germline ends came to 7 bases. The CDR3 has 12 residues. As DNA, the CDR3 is TGTGCCACCAGTGACCCAACTTATGGCTACACCTTC. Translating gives CATSDPTYGYTF.

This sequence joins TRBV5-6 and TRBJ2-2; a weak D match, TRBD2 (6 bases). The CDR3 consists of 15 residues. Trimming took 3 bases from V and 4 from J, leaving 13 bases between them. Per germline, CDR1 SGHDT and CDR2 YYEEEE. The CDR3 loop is CASSWAGRTTGELFF. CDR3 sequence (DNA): TGTGCCAGCAGCTGGGCGGGACGGACCACCGGGGAGCTGTTTTTT.

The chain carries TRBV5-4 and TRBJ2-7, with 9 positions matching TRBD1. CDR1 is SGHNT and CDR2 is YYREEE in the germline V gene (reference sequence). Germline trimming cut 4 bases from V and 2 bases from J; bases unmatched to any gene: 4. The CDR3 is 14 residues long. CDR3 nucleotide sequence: TGTGCCAGCAGCAGGGACAGGGAAGCCTACGAGCAGTACTTC. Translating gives CASSRDREAYEQYF. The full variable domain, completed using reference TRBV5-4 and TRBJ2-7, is ETGVTQSPTHLIKTRGQQVTLRCSSQSGHNTVSWYQQALGQGPQFIFQYYREEENGRGNFPPRFSGLQFPNYSSELNVNALELDDSALYLCASSRDREAYEQYFGPGTRLTVT.

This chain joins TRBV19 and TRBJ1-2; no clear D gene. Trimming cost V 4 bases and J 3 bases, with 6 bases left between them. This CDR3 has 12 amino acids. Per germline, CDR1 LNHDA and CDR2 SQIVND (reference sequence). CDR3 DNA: TGTGCCAGTAGTAATCGTTACTATGGCTACACCTTC. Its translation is CASSNRYYGYTF.

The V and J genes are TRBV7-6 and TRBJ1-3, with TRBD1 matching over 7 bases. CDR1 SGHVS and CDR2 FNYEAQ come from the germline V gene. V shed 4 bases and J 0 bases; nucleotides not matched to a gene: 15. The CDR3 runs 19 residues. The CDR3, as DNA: TGTGCCAGCAGCTCCCCAAGAGGACAGGACCGAATCTCTGGAAACACCATATATTTT. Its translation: CASSSPRGQDRISGNTIYF.

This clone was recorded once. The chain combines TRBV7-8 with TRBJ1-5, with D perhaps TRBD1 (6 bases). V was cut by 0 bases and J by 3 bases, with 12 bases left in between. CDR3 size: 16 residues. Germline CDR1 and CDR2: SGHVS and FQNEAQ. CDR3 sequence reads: CASSLAADRSNQPQHF. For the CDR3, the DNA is TGTGCCAGCAGCTTAGCGGCGGACAGATCCAATCAGCCCCAGCATTTT.

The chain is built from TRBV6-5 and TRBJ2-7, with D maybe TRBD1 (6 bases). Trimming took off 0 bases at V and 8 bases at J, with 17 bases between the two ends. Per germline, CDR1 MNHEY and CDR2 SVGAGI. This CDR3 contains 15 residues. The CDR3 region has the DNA TGTGCCAGCAGTTACTCACCAAATGACAGGACCAAGCAGTACTTC. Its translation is CASSYSPNDRTKQYF.

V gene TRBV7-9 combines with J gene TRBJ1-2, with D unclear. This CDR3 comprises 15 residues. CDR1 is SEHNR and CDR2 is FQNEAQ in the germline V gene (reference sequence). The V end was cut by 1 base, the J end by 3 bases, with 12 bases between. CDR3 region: CASSLGQALDYGYTF. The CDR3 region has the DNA TGTGCCAGCAGCTTAGGTCAGGCTCTTGACTATGGCTACACCTTC.

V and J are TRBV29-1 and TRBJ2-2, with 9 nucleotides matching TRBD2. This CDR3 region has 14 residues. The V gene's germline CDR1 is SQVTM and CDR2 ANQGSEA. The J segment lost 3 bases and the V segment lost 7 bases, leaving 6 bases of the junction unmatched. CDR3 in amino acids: CSGGTSPDTGELFF. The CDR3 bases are TGCAGCGGTGGGACTAGCCCAGACACCGGGGAGCTGTTTTTT.

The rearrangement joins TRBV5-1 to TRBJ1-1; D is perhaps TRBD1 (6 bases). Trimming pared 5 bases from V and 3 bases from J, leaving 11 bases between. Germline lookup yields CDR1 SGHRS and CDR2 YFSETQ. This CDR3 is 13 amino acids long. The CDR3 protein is CASRNTGYTEAFF. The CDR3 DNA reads TGCGCCAGCAGAAATACAGGGTACACTGAAGCTTTCTTT.

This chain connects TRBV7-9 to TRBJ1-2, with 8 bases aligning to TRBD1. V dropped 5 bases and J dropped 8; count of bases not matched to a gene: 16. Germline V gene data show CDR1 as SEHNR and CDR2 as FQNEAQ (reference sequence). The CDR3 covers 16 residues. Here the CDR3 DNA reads TGTGCCAGCAGCCGACGGACAGGGACGGAACCTACGGGCTACACCTTC. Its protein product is CASSRRTGTEPTGYTF.

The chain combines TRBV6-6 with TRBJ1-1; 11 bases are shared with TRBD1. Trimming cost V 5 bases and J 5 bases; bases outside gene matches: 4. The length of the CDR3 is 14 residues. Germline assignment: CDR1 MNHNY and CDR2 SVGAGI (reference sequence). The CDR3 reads CASSGRDRGTEAFF. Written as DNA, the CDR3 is TGTGCCAGCAGTGGCCGGGACAGGGGGACTGAAGCTTTCTTT.

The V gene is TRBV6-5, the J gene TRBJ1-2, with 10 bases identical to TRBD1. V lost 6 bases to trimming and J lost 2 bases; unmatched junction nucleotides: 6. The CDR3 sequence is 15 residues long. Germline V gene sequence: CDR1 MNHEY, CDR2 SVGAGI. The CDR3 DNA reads TGTGCCAGCAGGGGAGGGACAGGGGACAACTATGGCTACACCTTC. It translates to CASRGGTGDNYGYTF.

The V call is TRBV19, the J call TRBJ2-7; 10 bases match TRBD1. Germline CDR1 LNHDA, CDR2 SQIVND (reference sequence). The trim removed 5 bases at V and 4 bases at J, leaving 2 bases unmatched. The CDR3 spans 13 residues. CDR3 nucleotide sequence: TGTGCCAGTAGTGCGGGACAGGGGTACGAGCAGTACTTC. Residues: CASSAGQGYEQYF.

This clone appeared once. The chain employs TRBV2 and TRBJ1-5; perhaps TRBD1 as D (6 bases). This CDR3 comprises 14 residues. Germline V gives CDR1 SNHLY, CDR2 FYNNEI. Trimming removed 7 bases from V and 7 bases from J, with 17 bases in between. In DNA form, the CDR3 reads TGTGCCAGCACCTCGGGAGGGGGAAGGCAGCCCCAGCATTTT. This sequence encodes CASTSGGGRQPQHF.

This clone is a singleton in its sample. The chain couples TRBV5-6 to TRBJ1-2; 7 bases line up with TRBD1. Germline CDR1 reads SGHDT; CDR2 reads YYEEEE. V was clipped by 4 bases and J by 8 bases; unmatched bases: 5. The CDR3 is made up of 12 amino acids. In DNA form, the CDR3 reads TGTGCCAGCAGCCCGACGGACAGGGGCTACACCTTC. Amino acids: CASSPTDRGYTF.

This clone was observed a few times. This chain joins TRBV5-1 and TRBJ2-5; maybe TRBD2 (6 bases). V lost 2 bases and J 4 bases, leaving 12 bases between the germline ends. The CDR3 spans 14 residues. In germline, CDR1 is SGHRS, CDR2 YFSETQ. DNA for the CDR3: TGCGCCAGCAGCTTCTCCGGGGGTGGAGAGACCCAGTACTTC. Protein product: CASSFSGGGETQYF.

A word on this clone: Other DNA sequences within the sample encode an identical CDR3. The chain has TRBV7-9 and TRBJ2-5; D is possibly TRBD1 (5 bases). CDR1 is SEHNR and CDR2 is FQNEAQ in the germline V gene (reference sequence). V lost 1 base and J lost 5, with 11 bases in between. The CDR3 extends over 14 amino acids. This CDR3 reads CASSLGQGWETQYF. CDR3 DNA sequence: TGTGCCAGCAGCTTAGGGCAGGGCTGGGAGACCCAGTACTTC.

The CDR3 region is CATSDLGRNYGYTF. CDR3 nucleotide sequence: TGTGCCACCAGTGATTTGGGCAGGAACTATGGCTACACCTTC. V and J are TRBV24-1 and TRBJ1-2; D is ambiguous. The V gene lost 0 bases and the J gene lost 2 bases, with 6 bases spanning the gap. The CDR3 extends over 14 amino acids. The germline V gene encodes CDR1 KGHDR and CDR2 SFDVKD.

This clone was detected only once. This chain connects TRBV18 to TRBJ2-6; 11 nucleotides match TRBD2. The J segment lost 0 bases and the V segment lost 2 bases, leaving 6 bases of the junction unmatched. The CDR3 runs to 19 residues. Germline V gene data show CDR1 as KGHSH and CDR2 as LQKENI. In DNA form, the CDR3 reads TGTGCCAGCTCACCAAAGACTAGCGGGGAGAGCTCTGGGGCCAACGTCCTGACTTTC. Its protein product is CASSPKTSGESSGANVLTF.

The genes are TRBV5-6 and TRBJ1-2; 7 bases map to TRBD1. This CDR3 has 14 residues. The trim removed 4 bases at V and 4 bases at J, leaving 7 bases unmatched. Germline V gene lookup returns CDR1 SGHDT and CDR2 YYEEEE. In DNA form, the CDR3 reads TGTGCCAGCAGCCCCAAGACAGGGCGCTATGGCTACACCTTC. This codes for CASSPKTGRYGYTF.

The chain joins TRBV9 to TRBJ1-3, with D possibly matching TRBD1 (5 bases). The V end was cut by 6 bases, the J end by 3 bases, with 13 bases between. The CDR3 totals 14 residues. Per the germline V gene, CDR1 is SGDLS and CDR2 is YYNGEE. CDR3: CASTRWGDGNTIYF. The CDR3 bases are TGTGCCAGCACCAGGTGGGGGGATGGAAACACCATATATTTT.